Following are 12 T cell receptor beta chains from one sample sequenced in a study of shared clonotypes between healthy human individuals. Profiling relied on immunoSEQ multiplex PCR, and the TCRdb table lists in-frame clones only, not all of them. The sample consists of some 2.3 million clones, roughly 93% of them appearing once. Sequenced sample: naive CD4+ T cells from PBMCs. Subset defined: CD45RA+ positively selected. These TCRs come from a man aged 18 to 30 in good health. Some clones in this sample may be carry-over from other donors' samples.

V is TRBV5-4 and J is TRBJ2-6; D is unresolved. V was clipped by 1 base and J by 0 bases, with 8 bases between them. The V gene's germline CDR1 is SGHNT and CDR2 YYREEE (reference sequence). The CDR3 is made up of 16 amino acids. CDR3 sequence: CASSLIFRSGANVLTF. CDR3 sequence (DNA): TGTGCCAGCAGCTTGATCTTCCGCTCTGGGGCCAACGTCCTGACTTTC.

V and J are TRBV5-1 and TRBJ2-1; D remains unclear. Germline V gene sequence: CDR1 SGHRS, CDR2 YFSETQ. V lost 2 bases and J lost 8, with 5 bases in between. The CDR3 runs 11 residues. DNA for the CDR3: TGCGCCAGCAGCTTTAGGGATGAGCAGTTCTTC. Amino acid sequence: CASSFRDEQFF.

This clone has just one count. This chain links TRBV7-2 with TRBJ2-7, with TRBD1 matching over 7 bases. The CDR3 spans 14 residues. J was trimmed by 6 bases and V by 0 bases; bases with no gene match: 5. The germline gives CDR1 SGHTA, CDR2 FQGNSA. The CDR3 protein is CASSLAGGWGEQYF. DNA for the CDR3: TGTGCCAGCAGCTTAGCAGGGGGCTGGGGCGAGCAGTACTTC.

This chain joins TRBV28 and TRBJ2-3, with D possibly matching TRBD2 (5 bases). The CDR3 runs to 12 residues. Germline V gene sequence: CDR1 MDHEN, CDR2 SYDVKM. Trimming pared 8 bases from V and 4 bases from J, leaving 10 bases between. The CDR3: CASGDYSDTQYF. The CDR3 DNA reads TGTGCCAGCGGAGACTATTCAGATACGCAGTATTTT.

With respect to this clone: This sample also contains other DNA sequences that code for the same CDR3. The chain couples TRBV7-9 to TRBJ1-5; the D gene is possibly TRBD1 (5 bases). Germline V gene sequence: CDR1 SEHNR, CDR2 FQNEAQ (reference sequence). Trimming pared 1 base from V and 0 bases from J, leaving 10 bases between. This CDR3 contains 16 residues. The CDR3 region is CASSLGAGSSNQPQHF. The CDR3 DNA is TGTGCCAGCAGCTTAGGCGCAGGGAGTAGCAATCAGCCCCAGCATTTT.

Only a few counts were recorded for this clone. The CDR3 bases are TGTGCCAGCACCCCAAGGCTTAGGGCGGACTATGGCTACACCTTC. Translation: CASTPRLRADYGYTF. The chain links TRBV2 to TRBJ1-2; D not resolved. This CDR3 spans 15 amino acids. Germline assignment: CDR1 SNHLY and CDR2 FYNNEI. Trimming cost V 7 bases and J 3 bases, with 18 bases left between them.

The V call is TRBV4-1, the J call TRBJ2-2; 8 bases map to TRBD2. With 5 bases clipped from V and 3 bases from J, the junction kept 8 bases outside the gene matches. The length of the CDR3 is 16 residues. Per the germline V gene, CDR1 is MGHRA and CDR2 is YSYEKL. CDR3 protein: CASSKSGSPHTGELFF. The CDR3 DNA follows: TGCGCCAGCAGCAAGAGCGGGAGTCCCCACACCGGGGAGCTGTTTTTT.

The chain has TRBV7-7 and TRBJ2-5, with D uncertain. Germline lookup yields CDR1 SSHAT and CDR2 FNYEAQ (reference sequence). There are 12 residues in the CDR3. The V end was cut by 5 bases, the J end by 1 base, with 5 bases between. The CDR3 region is CASSPVQETQYF. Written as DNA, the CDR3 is TGTGCCAGCAGCCCCGTCCAAGAGACCCAGTACTTC.

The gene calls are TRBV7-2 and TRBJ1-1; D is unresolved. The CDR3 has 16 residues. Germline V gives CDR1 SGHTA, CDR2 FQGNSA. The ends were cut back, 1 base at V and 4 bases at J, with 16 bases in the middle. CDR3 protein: CASSLVAPTVATEAFF. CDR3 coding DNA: TGTGCCAGCAGCTTAGTGGCCCCTACGGTGGCCACTGAAGCTTTCTTT.

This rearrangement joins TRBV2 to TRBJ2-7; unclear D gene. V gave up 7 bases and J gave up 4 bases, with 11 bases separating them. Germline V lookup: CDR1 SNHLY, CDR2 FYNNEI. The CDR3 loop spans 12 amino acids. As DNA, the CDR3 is TGTGCCAGCACAGCCGAACGGTACGAGCAGTACTTC. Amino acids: CASTAERYEQYF.

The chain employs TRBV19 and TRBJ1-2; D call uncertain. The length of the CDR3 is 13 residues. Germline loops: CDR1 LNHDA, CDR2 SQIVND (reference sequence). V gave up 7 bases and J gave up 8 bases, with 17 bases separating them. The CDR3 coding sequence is TGTGCCAGTATCCAACCTAGAGGCTGGGGCTACACCTTC. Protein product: CASIQPRGWGYTF.

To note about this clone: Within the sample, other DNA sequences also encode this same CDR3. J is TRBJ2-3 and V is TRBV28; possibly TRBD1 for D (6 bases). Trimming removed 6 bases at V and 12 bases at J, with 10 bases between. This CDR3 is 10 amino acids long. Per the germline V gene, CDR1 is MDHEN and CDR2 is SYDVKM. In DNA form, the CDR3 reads TGTGCCAGCAGCCGGGACACCCAGTATTTT. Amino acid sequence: CASSRDTQYF.